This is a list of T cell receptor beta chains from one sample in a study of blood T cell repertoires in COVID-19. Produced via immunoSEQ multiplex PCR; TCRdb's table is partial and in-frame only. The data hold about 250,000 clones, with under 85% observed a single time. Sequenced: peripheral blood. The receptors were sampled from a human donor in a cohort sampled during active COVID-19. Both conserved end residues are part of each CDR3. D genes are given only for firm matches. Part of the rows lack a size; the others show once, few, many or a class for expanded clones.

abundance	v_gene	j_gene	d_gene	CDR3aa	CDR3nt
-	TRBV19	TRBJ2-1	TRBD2	CASSTTSGGYNEQFF	TGTGCCAGTAGTACGACTAGCGGGGGGTACAATGAGCAGTTCTTC
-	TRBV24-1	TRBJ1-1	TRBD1	CATSDSREQGAGNTEAFF	TGTGCCACCAGTGATTCACGTGAACAGGGGGCAGGTAACACTGAAGCTTTCTTT
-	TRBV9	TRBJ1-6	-	CASSNPPRESSYNSPLHF	TGTGCCAGCAGCAACCCCCCTAGGGAGAGCTCCTATAATTCACCCCTCCACTTT
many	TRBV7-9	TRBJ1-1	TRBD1	CASILPGQRNTEAFF	TGTGCCAGCATATTACCGGGACAGCGAAACACTGAAGCTTTCTTT
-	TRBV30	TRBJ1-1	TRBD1	CAWTPGTENTEAFF	TGTGCCTGGACACCAGGGACAGAGAACACTGAAGCTTTCTTT
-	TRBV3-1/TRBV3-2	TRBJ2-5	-	CASSQLGSEVPDQYF	TGTGCCAGCAGCCAATTGGGTAGTGAGGTCCCGGACCAGTACTTC
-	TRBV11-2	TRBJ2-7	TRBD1	CASSLGTGLREQYF	TGTGCCAGCAGCCTAGGGACAGGGTTAAGGGAGCAGTACTTC
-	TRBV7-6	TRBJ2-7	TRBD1	CASSLVGTGVKEQYF	TGTGCCAGCAGCTTAGTCGGGACAGGGGTAAAAGAGCAGTACTTC
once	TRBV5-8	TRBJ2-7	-	CASSLLDEQYF	TGTGCCAGCAGCCTCCTCGACGAGCAGTACTTC
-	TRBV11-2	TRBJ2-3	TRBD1	CASSLDSRGQNTDTQYF	TGTGCCAGCAGCTTAGATTCTAGGGGACAGAACACAGATACGCAGTATTTT
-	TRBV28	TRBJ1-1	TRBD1	CASFPGQGYTEAFF	TGTGCCAGCTTCCCGGGACAGGGGTACACTGAAGCTTTCTTT
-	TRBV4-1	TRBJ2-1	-	CASSSRERTEYNEQFF	TGCGCCAGCAGCTCCAGAGAGAGGACAGAGTACAATGAGCAGTTCTTC
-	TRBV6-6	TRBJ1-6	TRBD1	CASSRQGIPYNSPLHF	TGTGCCAGCAGTCGACAGGGAATCCCCTATAATTCACCCCTCCACTTT
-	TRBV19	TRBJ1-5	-	CASSMRIGNQPQHF	TGTGCCAGTAGTATGCGGATAGGCAATCAGCCCCAGCATTTT
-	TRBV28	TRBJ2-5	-	CASSLLPPIFQETQYF	TGTGCCAGCAGTTTACTTCCCCCTATTTTCCAAGAGACCCAGTACTTC
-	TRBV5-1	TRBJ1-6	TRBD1	CASSLHGTGHNSPLHF	TGCGCCAGCAGCTTGCATGGGACAGGCCATAATTCACCCCTCCACTTT
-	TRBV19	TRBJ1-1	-	CASSPARTVNTEAFF	TGTGCCAGTAGTCCAGCCCGGACAGTGAACACTGAAGCTTTCTTT
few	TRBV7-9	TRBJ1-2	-	CASSPPGLPNYGYTF	TGTGCCAGCAGCCCCCCAGGGCTTCCTAACTATGGCTACACCTTC
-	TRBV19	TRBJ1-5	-	CASSISQGQPQHF	TGTGCCAGTAGTATAAGTCAGGGTCAGCCCCAGCATTTT
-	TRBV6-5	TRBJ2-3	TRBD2	CASSLAGVGTDTQYF	TGTGCCAGCAGTTTAGCGGGGGTAGGCACAGATACGCAGTATTTT
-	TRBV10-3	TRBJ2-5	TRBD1	CAISYRDRALQETQYF	TGTGCCATCAGTTACCGGGACAGGGCCCTCCAAGAGACCCAGTACTTC
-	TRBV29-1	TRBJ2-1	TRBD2	CSAASPAGASSSYNEQFF	TGCAGCGCCGCCTCCCCAGCGGGGGCCTCGAGCTCCTACAATGAGCAGTTCTTC
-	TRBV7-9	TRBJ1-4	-	CASSFGARGGEKLFF	TGTGCCAGCAGCTTTGGGGCGCGGGGGGGTGAAAAACTGTTTTTT
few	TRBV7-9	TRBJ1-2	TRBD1	CASSGGTGPFLYGYTF	TGTGCCAGCAGCGGTGGGACAGGCCCTTTCCTCTATGGCTACACCTTC
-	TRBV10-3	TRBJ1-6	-	CAISAEVIDSPLHF	TGTGCCATCAGTGCAGAGGTGATAGATTCACCCCTCCACTTT
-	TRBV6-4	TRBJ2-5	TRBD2	CASSLREGETQYF	TGTGCCAGCAGCCTCAGGGAGGGCGAGACCCAGTACTTC
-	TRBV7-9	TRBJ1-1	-	CASSLMGGSETEAFF	TGTGCCAGCAGCCTGATGGGGGGTTCAGAGACTGAAGCTTTCTTT
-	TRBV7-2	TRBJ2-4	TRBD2	CASSSGLHGNIQYF	TGTGCCAGCAGCTCGGGACTACATGGGAACATTCAGTACTTC
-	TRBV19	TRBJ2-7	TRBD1	CASTGTGGYEQYF	TGTGCCAGTACCGGGACAGGGGGCTACGAGCAGTACTTC
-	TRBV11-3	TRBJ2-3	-	CASSPGLALSGTDTQYF	TGTGCCAGCAGTCCCGGACTGGCCTTGAGCGGCACAGATACGCAGTATTTT
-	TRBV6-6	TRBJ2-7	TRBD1	CASRGQGAYEQYF	TGTGCCAGCAGGGGACAGGGGGCGTACGAGCAGTACTTC
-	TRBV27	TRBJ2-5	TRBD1	CASSARDSHRETQYF	TGTGCCAGCAGTGCTCGGGACAGCCACCGGGAGACCCAGTACTTC
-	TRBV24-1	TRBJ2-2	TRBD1	CATSGQGPNTGELFF	TGTGCCACCAGTGGACAGGGGCCGAACACCGGGGAGCTGTTTTTT
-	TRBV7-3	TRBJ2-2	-	CASSKSTGNTGELFF	TGTGCCAGCAGCAAATCGACGGGGAACACCGGGGAGCTGTTTTTT
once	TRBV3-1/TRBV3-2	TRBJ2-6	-	CASARGTGANVLTF	TGTGCCAGCGCTCGCGGCACTGGGGCCAACGTCCTGACTTTC
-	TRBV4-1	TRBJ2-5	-	CASSQERGAGETQYF	TGCGCCAGCAGCCAAGAGCGAGGGGCGGGGGAGACCCAGTACTTC
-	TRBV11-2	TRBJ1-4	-	CASSLGRGRANEKLFF	TGTGCCAGCAGCCTTGGGCGGGGGCGGGCTAATGAAAAACTGTTTTTT
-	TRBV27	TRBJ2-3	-	CASSLAQDRRRTDTQYF	TGTGCCAGCAGTTTAGCTCAGGACAGACGTCGCACAGATACGCAGTATTTT
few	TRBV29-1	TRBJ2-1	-	CSVDLWRRYNEQFF	TGCAGCGTTGACCTGTGGCGGAGGTACAATGAGCAGTTCTTC
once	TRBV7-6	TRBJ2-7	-	CASSSQASYEQYF	TGTGCCAGCAGCTCCCAGGCTTCCTACGAGCAGTACTTC
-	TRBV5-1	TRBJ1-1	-	CASSLDSGAITEAFF	TGCGCCAGCAGCTTGGATAGCGGGGCGATCACTGAAGCTTTCTTT
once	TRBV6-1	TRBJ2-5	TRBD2	CASSDLGTSGETQYF	TGTGCCAGCAGTGACCTCGGGACTAGCGGGGAGACCCAGTACTTC
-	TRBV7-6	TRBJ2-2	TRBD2	CASSLGLAGPGELFF	TGTGCCAGCAGCTTAGGGCTAGCGGGACCCGGGGAGCTGTTTTTT
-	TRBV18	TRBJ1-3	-	CASSPPAGGGNTIYF	TGTGCCAGCTCACCACCAGCTGGCGGAGGAAACACCATATATTTT
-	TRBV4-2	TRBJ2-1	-	CASSQDAKILGPKQTYNEQFF	TGTGCCAGCAGCCAAGATGCAAAAATCCTTGGCCCTAAACAGACCTACAATGAGCAGTTCTTC
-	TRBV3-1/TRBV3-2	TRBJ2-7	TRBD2	CASSRRTGTKNEQYF	TGTGCCAGCAGCCGCCGAACGGGGACTAAGAACGAGCAGTACTTC
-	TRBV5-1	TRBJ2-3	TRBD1	CASSSGQGRGDTQYF	TGCGCCAGCAGCTCCGGACAGGGGCGGGGAGATACGCAGTATTTT
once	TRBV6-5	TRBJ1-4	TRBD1	CASSRNRGPDEKLFF	TGTGCCAGCAGTCGCAACAGGGGCCCGGATGAAAAACTGTTTTTT
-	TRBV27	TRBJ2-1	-	CASSLFDGYNEQFF	TGTGCCAGCAGTTTGTTCGACGGGTACAATGAGCAGTTCTTC
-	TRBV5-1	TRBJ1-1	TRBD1	CASSRGQGGIVTEAFF	TGCGCCAGCAGCAGAGGACAGGGGGGGATCGTCACTGAAGCTTTCTTT
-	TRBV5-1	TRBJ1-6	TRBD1	CASSSQPGTGNSPLHF	TGCGCCAGCAGCTCGCAGCCCGGGACAGGAAATTCACCCCTCCACTTT
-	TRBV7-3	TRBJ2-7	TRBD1	CASSLSPDRGDYEQYF	TGTGCCAGCAGCCTCTCCCCGGACAGGGGAGACTACGAGCAGTACTTC
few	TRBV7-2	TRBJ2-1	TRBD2	CASSLRSGGAVYNEQFF	TGTGCCAGCAGCTTAAGGAGCGGGGGGGCCGTCTACAATGAGCAGTTCTTC
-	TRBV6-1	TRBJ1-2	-	CASSETPASGIGGYTF	TGTGCCAGCAGTGAAACTCCGGCATCGGGAATAGGAGGCTACACCTTC
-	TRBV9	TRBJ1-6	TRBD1	CASSAQGADNSPLHF	TGTGCCAGCAGCGCACAGGGGGCGGATAATTCACCCCTCCACTTT
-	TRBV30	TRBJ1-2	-	CAWSATWGLGYTF	TGTGCCTGGAGCGCAACTTGGGGCCTTGGCTACACCTTC
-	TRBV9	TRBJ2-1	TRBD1	CASSVARSGQGRYNEQFF	TGTGCCAGCAGCGTAGCCCGAAGTGGACAGGGGAGGTACAATGAGCAGTTCTTC
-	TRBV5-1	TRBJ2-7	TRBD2	CASSELAGAYEQYF	TGCGCCAGCAGCGAACTAGCGGGGGCCTACGAGCAGTACTTC
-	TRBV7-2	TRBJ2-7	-	CASSWDSAGSYEQYF	TGTGCCAGCAGCTGGGACTCGGCGGGCTCCTACGAGCAGTACTTC
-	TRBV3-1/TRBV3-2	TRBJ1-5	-	CASSQEQGIYQPQHF	TGTGCCAGCAGCCAGGAGCAGGGTATCTATCAGCCCCAGCATTTT